The next 27 T cell receptor beta chains were all read from a single sample in a study of tumor and adjacent non-tumor tissue in lung cancer. No cell sorting was done before RNA was extracted from the tissue. The normal lung tissue was taken more than 3 cm from the tumor edge. TCRbeta libraries were built with three rounds of nested PCR, modified from ARM-PCR. A single record per CDR3 protein comes from TCRdb applying MiXCR to the multiplex PCR reads. Of about 100,000 distinct CDR3 sequences in the sample, approximately 65% were seen once. The sequencing sample was made of distant non-tumor lung tissue. All receptors derive from a man aged 25-45 years with non-small cell lung cancer.

The chain carries TRBV5-8 and TRBJ2-3; D gene ambiguous. Trimming cost V 3 bases and J 2 bases, with 7 bases left between them. CDR1 and CDR2 from the germline V gene are SGHTS and YDEGEE. The CDR3 contains 13 residues. This CDR3 is CASSSDLTDTQYF. The CDR3 DNA sequence: TGTGCCAGCAGCTCGGACCTCACAGATACGCAGTATTTT.

Notes on this clonotype: Relative to the germline gene, one junction end is altered; a read error may explain this. The genes are TRBV6-1 and TRBJ2-5; D could derive from TRBD1 or TRBD2 (5 bases each). Germline V gene sequence: CDR1 MNHNS, CDR2 SASEGT. The CDR3 has 14 residues. The chain's CDR3 is CASHPSYPSGTLYF. CDR3 DNA: TGTGCCAGCCATCCGTCGTATCCCTCGGGGACCCTGTACTTC.

This clonotype was detected a few times. The chain joins TRBV7-9 to TRBJ2-7; TRBD1 aligns across 7 bases. Germline V gives CDR1 SEHNR, CDR2 FQNEAQ (reference sequence). V shed 3 bases and J 5 bases; nucleotides not matched to a gene: 10. The CDR3 loop spans 15 amino acids. The CDR3, as DNA: TGTGCCAGCAGCTTTGGGCCGACAGGGATGAACGAGCAGTACTTC. Protein product: CASSFGPTGMNEQYF.

As for this clonotype: Relative to the germline gene, one junction end is altered; a read error may explain this. The chain carries TRBV20-1 and TRBJ2-3; TRBD2 matches 8 bases. The CDR3 runs to 14 residues. Per the germline V gene, CDR1 is DFQATT and CDR2 is SNEGSKA (reference sequence). CDR3 nucleotides: TGCAGTGCTAGTCGGGGGGGTAGCACAGATACGCACTATTTT. Protein sequence: CSASRGGSTDTHYF.

There are many counts of this clonotype. The chain joins TRBV12-3 or TRBV12-4 to TRBJ1-3; D is unresolved. There are 12 residues in the CDR3. V lost 2 bases, J lost 4 bases, and 3 bases lay in between. In nucleotides, the CDR3 is TGTGCCAGCAGTTTACACGGAAACACCATATATTTT. This encodes CASSLHGNTIYF.

The chain links TRBV11-2 to TRBJ2-7; a possible D gene is TRBD1 (5 bases). V was shortened by 5 bases and J by 3 bases, with 14 bases between the two germline ends. The CDR3 contains 14 residues. The germline V gene encodes CDR1 SGHAT and CDR2 FQNNGV. CDR3 DNA sequence: TGTGCCAGCAGCCGACAGAAGATTTACTACGAGCAGTACTTC. Residues: CASSRQKIYYEQYF.

Remarks on this clonotype: The junction departs from germline at one end; a sequencing error may be responsible. This chain links TRBV12-3 or TRBV12-4 with TRBJ1-2; D unresolved. CDR3 size: 14 residues. This chain's CDR3 is CASSPSYAGYGYIF. The DNA of the CDR3 is TGTGCCAGCAGTCCGAGCTATGCGGGCTATGGCTACATCTTC.

Details on this clonotype: One end of the junction fails to match germline, which may point to a read error. This chain joins TRBV6-5 and TRBJ2-7, with D unclear. The germline CDR1 and CDR2 sequences are MNHEY and SVGAGI. The CDR3 runs to 13 residues. The chain's CDR3 is CASSIEDCYEQYF. CDR3 sequence (DNA): TGTGCCAGCAGCATCGAAGACTGTTACGAGCAGTATTTC.

The rearrangement links TRBV20-1 to TRBJ2-2; D uncertain. CDR1 and CDR2 from the germline V gene are DFQATT and SNEGSKA (reference sequence). The V gene lost 2 bases and the J gene lost 7 bases, with 8 bases spanning the gap. The CDR3 covers 12 residues. Here the CDR3 DNA reads TGCAGTGCTAGATGGAATATCGGGGAGCTGTTTTTT. Protein sequence: CSARWNIGELFF.

This clonotype was detected only once. This rearrangement joins TRBV10-2 to TRBJ2-7; D is uncertain. The ends were cut back, 7 bases at V and 3 bases at J, with 16 bases in the middle. CDR1 is WSHSY, CDR2 SAAADI, per germline. The CDR3 covers 14 residues. CDR3: CASKTTNEIYEQYF. In DNA, the CDR3 is TGCGCCAGCAAAACTACTAACGAGATCTACGAGCAGTACTTC.

With regard to this clonotype: One junction end disagrees with the germline gene, perhaps due to a read error. This sequence joins TRBV11-3 and TRBJ1-3; 9 bases are a match to TRBD1. This CDR3 is 16 amino acids long. Germline V gene lookup returns CDR1 SGHNT and CDR2 YENEEA. DNA of the CDR3: TGTGCCAGCAGCCCCTCCACAGGGGGCAGGGAAAACACCTTATATTTC. This encodes CASSPSTGGRENTLYF. Full variable domain (rest looked up from reference TRBV11-3 and TRBJ1-3): EAGVVQSPRYKIIEKKQPVAFWCNPISGHNTLYWYLQNLGQGPELLIRYENEEAVDDSQLPKDRFSAERLKGVDSTLKIQPAELGDSAVYLCASSPSTGGRENTLYFGEGSWLTVV.

Worth noting for this clonotype: Sequence at one end of the junction differs from germline and may be a read error. The rearrangement uses TRBV10-2 and TRBJ1-5; 12 bases agree with TRBD1. CDR3 size: 16 residues. Germline loops: CDR1 WSHSY, CDR2 SAAADI. CDR3 in amino acids: CASSSGTGGGSQAQHF. CDR3 sequence (DNA): TGCGCCAGCAGCTCAGGGACAGGGGGCGGAAGTCAGGCCCAGCATTTT.

This clonotype showed up just a few times. The V and J genes are TRBV11-1 and TRBJ2-3; D not certain. This CDR3 region has 15 residues. Germline V gives CDR1 SGHAT, CDR2 FQDESV (reference sequence). Trimming removed 2 bases from V and 3 bases from J, with 12 bases in between. Here the CDR3 reads CASSLTIRTTDTQYF. In DNA form, the CDR3 reads TGTGCCAGCAGCTTAACAATAAGGACGACAGATACGCAGTATTTT.

This clonotype has only a few counts. The chain joins TRBV30 to TRBJ2-3, with D possibly matching TRBD2 (6 bases). CDR3 length: 15 residues. Germline values: CDR1 GTSNPN, CDR2 SVGIG (reference sequence). The V gene lost 1 base and the J gene lost 1 base, with 12 bases spanning the gap. The CDR3 nucleotides read TGTGCCTGGAGTGGGGGGACTTCGGGCACAGATACGCAGTATTTT. Protein: CAWSGGTSGTDTQYF.

Concerning this clonotype: Being one base from a much bigger clone, this may be a read error. The chain uses TRBV28 and TRBJ2-1; D unclear. CDR3 size: 13 residues. CDR1 and CDR2 from the germline V gene are MDHEN and SYDVKM. The CDR3: CDSSSSPYNEQFF. The CDR3 DNA reads as TGTGACAGCAGTAGCAGTCCCTACAATGAGCAGTTCTTC.

This clonotype was found many times. The genes are TRBV10-3 and TRBJ2-7; possible D gene TRBD2, 5 bases. The CDR3 totals 16 residues. Looked up from germline, CDR1 is ENHRY and CDR2 is SYGVKD. The V gene lost 3 bases and the J gene lost 0 bases, with 15 bases spanning the gap. This chain's CDR3 is CAISDPGKGASYEQYF. CDR3 bases: TGTGCCATCAGTGACCCGGGGAAGGGTGCCTCCTACGAGCAGTACTTC.

Regarding this clonotype: A read error may produce the germline difference seen at one junction end. The chain is built from TRBV11-2 and TRBJ1-1; D uncertain. This CDR3 contains 13 residues. The germline V gene has CDR1 SGHAT and CDR2 FQNNGV. The CDR3 DNA follows: TGTGACAGCAACCCACCTGATAACACTGAAGCTTTCTTT. This codes for CDSNPPDNTEAFF.

CDR3 in amino acids: CASSQPPPLVWTNEQFF. DNA for the CDR3: TGCGCCAGCAGCCAACCTCCCCCTCTAGTGTGGACTAATGAGCAGTTCTTC. The chain employs TRBV4-1 and TRBJ2-1; possible D gene TRBD2, 5 bases. Germline CDR1 MGHRA, CDR2 YSYEKL. Trimming stripped 2 bases from V and 7 bases from J, with 21 bases between. The CDR3 contains 17 residues.

To note about this clonotype: One end of the junction does not line up with germline, which may come from a read error. The chain couples TRBV29-1 to TRBJ1-4; a possible D gene is TRBD1 (5 bases). The CDR3 runs to 14 residues. The V gene's germline CDR1 is SQVTM and CDR2 ANQGSEA. The CDR3 region is CSVEEGPTNEKLFF. The CDR3, as DNA: TGTAGCGTTGAAGAGGGACCGACTAATGAAAAACTGTTTTTT.

In the case of this clonotype: A much larger clone lies a single base off, so this may be a read error. The chain joins TRBV12-3 or TRBV12-4 to TRBJ2-1; D not certain. The CDR3 totals 12 residues. In nucleotides, the CDR3 is TGTGCCAGCAATTTAGACTCTCCTGAGCAGTTCTTC. This encodes CASNLDSPEQFF.

As concerns this clonotype: The CDR3 does not close with the conserved phenylalanine or tryptophan, likely indicating a read error. The chain recombines TRBV24-1 with TRBJ2-3; possibly TRBD1 for D (6 bases). This CDR3 is built from 15 residues. V shed 4 bases and J shed 7 bases, with 17 bases lying between them. Germline V lookup: CDR1 KGHDR, CDR2 SFDVKD. The CDR3 sequence is CATSEGQGMRNTQYS. The CDR3 DNA is TGTGCCACCAGTGAGGGACAAGGAATGAGGAATACGCAGTATTCT.

The chain has TRBV20-1 and TRBJ2-2, with D unresolved. The V gene's germline CDR1 is DFQATT and CDR2 SNEGSKA (reference sequence). Between the trimmed V and J ends, which lost 0 bases and 4 bases, there was a span of 9 bases. The length of the CDR3 is 14 residues. CDR3 nucleotide sequence: TGCAGTGCTAGAGAGACAACGAGCACCGGGGAGCTGTTTTTT. Translating gives CSARETTSTGELFF.

Concerning this clonotype itself: With a much larger clone just one base away, this may be a read error. It is likely a read error, because the conserved phenylalanine at the end of the CDR3 is missing. The chain carries TRBV7-9 and TRBJ2-7, with D possibly TRBD1 on 6 matching bases. The CDR3 runs 14 residues. Germline CDR1 SEHNR, CDR2 FQNEAQ (reference sequence). V dropped 2 bases and J dropped 2 bases, with 10 bases sitting between them. As DNA, the CDR3 is TGTGCCAGCAGCTTACGGACAGATACCTACGAGCAGTACTTA. It codes for CASSLRTDTYEQYL.

The chain combines TRBV5-6 with TRBJ2-7; weak D call: TRBD1 (5 bases). V lost 5 bases and J lost 5, with 11 bases in between. CDR1 and CDR2 (germline): SGHDT, YYEEEE. The CDR3 spans 12 residues. The CDR3 region is CASSLKGNEQYF. The CDR3 DNA sequence: TGTGCCAGCAGTCTAAAGGGGAACGAGCAGTACTTC. Filled out from reference TRBV5-6 and TRBJ2-7, the complete variable domain reads DAGVTQSPTHLIKTRGQQVTLRCSPKSGHDTVSWYQQALGQGPQFIFQYYEEEERQRGNFPDRFSGHQFPNYSSELNVNALLLGDSALYLCASSLKGNEQYFGPGTRLTVT.

This chain connects TRBV20-1 to TRBJ2-1; 7 bases line up with TRBD2. Per the germline V gene, CDR1 is DFQATT and CDR2 is SNEGSKA (reference sequence). Trimming took 7 bases from V and 5 from J; bases not matched to a gene: 8. This CDR3 comprises 13 residues. CDR3 protein: CSVHLADHNEQFF. Written as DNA, the CDR3 is TGCAGTGTTCATCTAGCGGACCACAATGAGCAGTTCTTC.

The rearrangement links TRBV7-2 to TRBJ2-1, with 13 bases lining up with TRBD2. Trimming took 4 bases from V and 6 from J; bases not matched to a gene: 9. Germline assignment: CDR1 SGHTA and CDR2 FQGNSA. The CDR3 is made up of 17 amino acids. The CDR3 DNA reads as TGTGCCAGCAGCTACACTACACTAGCGGGGGGGCTCAATGAGCAGTTCTTC. Its translation is CASSYTTLAGGLNEQFF.

This clonotype was observed a few times. The genes are TRBV4-1 and TRBJ1-2; D is possibly TRBD1 (5 bases). There are 15 residues in the CDR3. CDR1 is MGHRA, CDR2 YSYEKL, per germline. The ends were cut back, 0 bases at V and 7 bases at J, with 15 bases in the middle. The CDR3 here is CASSQDRGVRAGYTF. CDR3 nucleotides: TGCGCCAGCAGCCAAGATCGAGGGGTCAGGGCTGGCTACACCTTC.